Each of the 26 T cell receptor beta chains below was sequenced from the same sample in a study of CD8+CD57+ T cells in acquired aplastic anemia. The TCR beta profiling, which covered VDJ combination and CDR3 sequence, was carried out using genomic DNA as the template. TCRdb used MiXCR to reprocess the reads, holding one entry per CDR3 protein. The sample shows 400,000 to 450,000 distinct CDR3 sequences, 65% to 80% of them seen only once. The material sequenced was sorted CD4+, CD8+, or CD8+CD57+ T cells (not recorded which) from PBMCs. All receptors derive from a human donor in good health, serving as a control.

This clonotype has a count of ten or more. V and J are TRBV12-3 or TRBV12-4 and TRBJ1-6; D is ambiguous. CDR3 length: 11 amino acids. V was trimmed by 3 bases and J by 8 bases, leaving 2 bases between them. In DNA form, the CDR3 reads TGTGCCAGCAGTTTTTATTCACCCCTCCACTTT. It yields the protein CASSFYSPLHF.

This clonotype was detected once. This chain links TRBV7-2 with TRBJ2-3; 10 bases line up with TRBD1. From germline, CDR1 is SGHTA and CDR2 FQGNSA. CDR3 length equals 17 residues. The junction had 13 bases not matched to a gene; V was cut back by 1 base and J by 9 bases. In nucleotides, the CDR3 is TGTGCCAGCAGCTTAGGGACAGGGGGGGGCTACGAGCAGACGCAGTATTTT. Residues: CASSLGTGGGYEQTQYF.

The V call is TRBV5-1, the J call TRBJ2-5; TRBD2 agrees at 7 bases. Germline trimming cut 3 bases from V and 3 bases from J; bases unmatched to any gene: 8. Germline CDR1 is SGHRS and CDR2 is YFSETQ. The CDR3 loop spans 15 amino acids. The CDR3, as DNA: TGCGCCAGCAGCTCGGGACTGGGGGGGGAAGAGACCCAGTACTTC. It codes for CASSSGLGGEETQYF.

V gene TRBV20-1 combines with J gene TRBJ2-7, with a tentative D call TRBD1 (6 bases). This CDR3 spans 13 amino acids. Germline V gene lookup returns CDR1 DFQATT and CDR2 SNEGSKA (reference sequence). V lost 4 bases and J lost 4, with 14 bases in between. The CDR3 spells CSAKGTRAYEQYF. Here the CDR3 DNA reads TGCAGTGCTAAGGGGACAAGGGCGTACGAGCAGTACTTC.

V and J are TRBV12-5 and TRBJ2-3; weak D call: TRBD2 (7 bases). The ends were cut back, 6 bases at V and 2 bases at J, with 24 bases in the middle. The CDR3 has 18 amino acids. Germline CDR1 reads LGHNT; CDR2 reads FRNRAP. This CDR3 is CASGGGGTSGFFTDTQYF. In DNA form, the CDR3 reads TGTGCTAGTGGGGGAGGGGGGACAAGCGGTTTCTTCACAGATACGCAGTATTTT.

Only one count was recorded for this clonotype. A read error may explain this, as a much larger clone is one base away. The V gene is TRBV5-1, the J gene TRBJ2-1; possible D gene TRBD2, 5 bases. The V gene's germline CDR1 is SGHRS and CDR2 YFSETQ. The CDR3 spans 14 residues. In DNA form, the CDR3 reads TGCGCCAGCAGCCAAGGGAGCTCCTACAATGAGCAGTCCTTC. Translated: CASSQGSSYNEQSF.

Ten or more counts support this clonotype. The chain recombines TRBV5-1 with TRBJ2-2, with 7 bases identical to TRBD1. Germline CDR1 and CDR2: SGHRS and YFSETQ. This CDR3 is built from 15 residues. Trimming at V came to 4 bases and at J to 3 bases, leaving 6 bases not matched to a gene. As DNA, the CDR3 is TGCGCCAGCAGCCAGGGGGTAATGGACACCGGGGAGCTGTTTTTT. Translated: CASSQGVMDTGELFF.

The CDR3: CSARSATDTQYF. CDR3 coding DNA: TGCAGTGCTAGATCCGCCACAGATACGCAGTATTTT. The chain has TRBV20-1 and TRBJ2-3, with D unresolved. From germline, CDR1 is DFQATT and CDR2 SNEGSKA (reference sequence). Trimming left V 2 bases short and J 2 bases short, with 5 bases between. The CDR3 has 12 amino acids.

The J gene is TRBJ1-4, the V gene TRBV5-1; the D is unclear. Looked up from germline, CDR1 is SGHRS and CDR2 is YFSETQ. The CDR3 contains 17 residues. V gave up 2 bases and J gave up 2 bases, with 16 bases separating them. CDR3 nucleotides: TGCGCCAGCAGCTTAGTCACCGACAATGACACTAATGAAAAACTGTTTTTT. Translating it yields CASSLVTDNDTNEKLFF.

This rearrangement joins TRBV20-1 to TRBJ1-1; possible D gene TRBD1, 6 bases. The CDR3 has 15 amino acids. V gave up 3 bases and J gave up 3 bases, with 17 bases separating them. CDR1 is DFQATT, CDR2 SNEGSKA, per germline (reference sequence). CDR3 sequence: CSARLRGRNYTEAFF. Here the CDR3 DNA reads TGCAGTGCTAGGCTGCGGGGGCGCAATTACACTGAAGCTTTCTTT.

Notes on this clonotype: It may be a read error: a sequence one base away is much more abundant. The CDR3 DNA is TGTGCCAGCAGCCAGGTACTAGTGGGGGTAGGGCACACAGATACGCAGTATTTT. Protein product: CASSQVLVGVGHTDTQYF. The chain is built from TRBV3-1 and TRBJ2-3; TRBD1 or TRBD2 may be the D gene (5 bases each). V lost 3 bases and J 2 bases, leaving 21 bases between the germline ends. The CDR3 consists of 18 residues. Germline V CDR1 and CDR2: LGHDT, YNNKEL (reference sequence).

A word on this clonotype: Given a much more abundant clone one base away, this may be a read error. The chain uses TRBV4-1 and TRBJ1-4; TRBD1 aligns across 8 bases. Germline loops: CDR1 MGHRA, CDR2 YSYEKL. CDR3 length: 16 residues. The CDR3, as DNA: TGCGCCAGCAGCCAAGGGACAGGGTCAGCGAGGGAAAGACTGTTTTTT. Its protein is CASSQGTGSARERLFF.

This clonotype showed up many times. V and J are TRBV2 and TRBJ1-3; D gene ambiguous. Germline values: CDR1 SNHLY, CDR2 FYNNEI. Trimming shortened V by 6 bases and J by 3 bases, and 6 bases separated the two germline ends. The CDR3 extends over 12 amino acids. CDR3 DNA sequence: TGTGCCAGCAGAAGCATTGGAAACACCATATATTTT. This translates into CASRSIGNTIYF.

This clonotype was observed at least ten times. The chain recombines TRBV6-2 or TRBV6-3 with TRBJ2-3; 12 nucleotides agree with TRBD2. V lost 0 bases to trimming and J lost 5 bases; unmatched junction nucleotides: 9. From germline, CDR1 is MNHEY and CDR2 SVGEGT. This CDR3 has 18 residues. CDR3 nucleotides: TGTGCCAGCAGTTACTCCGTGACTAGCGGGAGAAGAGGAGATACGCAGTATTTT. As protein: CASSYSVTSGRRGDTQYF.

As regards this clonotype: Germline is not matched at one junction end, which may reflect a read error. V is TRBV19 and J is TRBJ2-7, with 8 bases identical to TRBD1. The CDR3 spans 17 residues. Germline CDR1 and CDR2: LNHDA and SQIVND (reference sequence). The CDR3 nucleotides are TGTGCCAGTAGTGAATGGGTGACAGGGGCCTTGGGGCGCGAGCAGTACTTT. It translates to CASSEWVTGALGREQYF.

Comment on this clonotype: This clone may be a read error of a much larger clone one base away. Given the absence of the conserved phenylalanine or tryptophan at the CDR3 end, a read error is likely. The chain joins TRBV7-2 to TRBJ2-1; the D gene is possibly TRBD2 (5 bases). Trimming removed 3 bases at V and 10 bases at J, with 13 bases between. This CDR3 is built from 13 residues. Per the germline V gene, CDR1 is SGHTA and CDR2 is FQGNSA. CDR3 bases: TGTGCCAGCAGCTTCGACCTCACGGGAGAGCAGTTCCTC. This translates into CASSFDLTGEQFL.

This clonotype showed up many times. The CDR3 bases are TGTGCCACCGCACAGGGAGGGTCTGAAGCTTTCTTT. Amino acid sequence: CATAQGGSEAFF. The chain combines TRBV24-1 with TRBJ1-1; maybe TRBD1 (6 bases). Germline V lookup: CDR1 KGHDR, CDR2 SFDVKD. There are 12 residues in the CDR3. Between the trimmed V and J ends, which lost 9 bases and 6 bases, there was a span of 13 bases.

The rearrangement uses TRBV7-2 and TRBJ2-4, with 8 bases fitting TRBD1. Germline V CDR1 and CDR2: SGHTA, FQGNSA. CDR3 size: 17 residues. The junction had 18 bases not matched to a gene; V was cut back by 5 bases and J by 9 bases. The CDR3, as DNA: TGTGCCAGCAGCATAGGACAGGGCGGTGGCTACACCTTCATTCAGTACTTC. This translates into CASSIGQGGGYTFIQYF.

The chain employs TRBV7-9 and TRBJ2-1, with D maybe TRBD1 (5 bases). V was cut by 5 bases and J by 7 bases, with 15 bases left in between. The CDR3 runs 14 residues. Germline V gene lookup returns CDR1 SEHNR and CDR2 FQNEAQ (reference sequence). The CDR3 DNA reads as TGTGCCAGCAGCGTAGTGCCAGCAGGGAATGAGCAGTTCTTC. Translated: CASSVVPAGNEQFF.

There are a few counts of this clonotype. This rearrangement joins TRBV7-9 to TRBJ2-7; D might be TRBD1 (5 bases). CDR1 and CDR2 (germline): SEHNR, FQNEAQ (reference sequence). Trimming cost V 3 bases and J 6 bases, with 12 bases left between them. CDR3 size: 13 residues. CDR3 amino acids: CASSFGQGGEQYF. CDR3 in DNA: TGTGCCAGCAGCTTCGGCCAGGGCGGCGAGCAGTACTTC.

V usage is TRBV7-2 and J usage is TRBJ2-7; 15 nucleotides line up with TRBD2. J lost 10 bases, V lost 5 bases, and 12 bases had no gene match. The CDR3 contains 16 residues. Per germline, CDR1 SGHTA and CDR2 FQGNSA. The chain's CDR3 is CASSPGLAGGMFYQYF. CDR3 bases: TGTGCCAGCAGCCCTGGACTAGCGGGGGGGATGTTCTACCAGTACTTC.

The chain has TRBV7-2 and TRBJ1-5; D is unclear. Germline V lookup: CDR1 SGHTA, CDR2 FQGNSA. V shed 5 bases and J shed 5 bases, with 19 bases lying between them. The CDR3 runs to 16 residues. The CDR3 spells CASSPRRGVWDQPQHF. CDR3 DNA sequence: TGTGCCAGCAGCCCTAGACGGGGTGTATGGGATCAGCCCCAGCATTTT.

This sequence joins TRBV7-8 and TRBJ2-7, with unresolved D. Looked up from germline, CDR1 is SGHVS and CDR2 is FQNEAQ. Trimming removed 5 bases from V and 12 bases from J, with 26 bases in between. CDR3 length: 15 amino acids. The CDR3: CASSNQNTIITLRYF. The DNA for the CDR3 is TGTGCCAGCAGCAACCAAAACACTATAATAACCCTGAGGTACTTC.

V usage is TRBV19 and J usage is TRBJ2-7; a weak D match, TRBD2 (6 bases). CDR3 length: 13 residues. V lost 5 bases to trimming and J lost 4 bases, with 12 bases between them. Germline loops: CDR1 LNHDA, CDR2 SQIVND (reference sequence). CDR3 protein: CASSSTREYEQYF. In nucleotides, the CDR3 is TGTGCCAGTAGTTCCACCCGGGAGTACGAGCAGTACTTC.

V usage is TRBV5-1 and J usage is TRBJ2-3; a weak D match, TRBD2 (6 bases). Germline loops: CDR1 SGHRS, CDR2 YFSETQ. The CDR3 runs to 14 residues. V was cut by 3 bases and J by 7 bases, with 15 bases left in between. The CDR3 protein is CASSSAKEGNTQYF. The DNA for the CDR3 is TGCGCCAGCAGCTCCGCCAAGGAGGGGAATACGCAGTATTTT.

The chain combines TRBV5-8 with TRBJ1-1; D unresolved. This CDR3 comprises 14 residues. Trimming left V 3 bases short and J 6 bases short, with 15 bases between. Germline V lookup: CDR1 SGHTS, CDR2 YDEGEE. The CDR3 reads CASSSVRRSSEAFF. CDR3 coding DNA: TGTGCCAGCAGCTCAGTGCGCAGGAGCTCTGAAGCTTTCTTT.